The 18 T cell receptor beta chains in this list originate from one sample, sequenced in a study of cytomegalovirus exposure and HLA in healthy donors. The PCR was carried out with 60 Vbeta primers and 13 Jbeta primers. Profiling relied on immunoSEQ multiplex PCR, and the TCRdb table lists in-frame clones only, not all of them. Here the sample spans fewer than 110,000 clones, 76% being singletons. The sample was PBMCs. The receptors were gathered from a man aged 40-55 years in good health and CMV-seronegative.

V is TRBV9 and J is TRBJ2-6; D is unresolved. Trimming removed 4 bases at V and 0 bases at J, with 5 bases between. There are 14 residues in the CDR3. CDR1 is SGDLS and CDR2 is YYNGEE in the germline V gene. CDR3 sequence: CASSQLSGANVLTF. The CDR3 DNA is TGTGCCAGCAGCCAACTCTCTGGGGCCAACGTCCTGACTTTC.

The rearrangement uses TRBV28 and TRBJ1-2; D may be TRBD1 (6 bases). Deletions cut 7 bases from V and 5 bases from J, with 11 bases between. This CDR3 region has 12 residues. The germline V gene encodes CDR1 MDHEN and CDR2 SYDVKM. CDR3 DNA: TGTGCCAGCACCGGGACAATATATGGCTACACCTTC. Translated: CASTGTIYGYTF.

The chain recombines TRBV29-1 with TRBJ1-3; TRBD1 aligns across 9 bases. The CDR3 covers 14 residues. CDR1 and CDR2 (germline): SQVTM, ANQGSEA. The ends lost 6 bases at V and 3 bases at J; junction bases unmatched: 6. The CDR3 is CSVKQGAGGNTIYF. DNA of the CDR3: TGCAGCGTCAAACAGGGGGCAGGTGGAAACACCATATATTTT.

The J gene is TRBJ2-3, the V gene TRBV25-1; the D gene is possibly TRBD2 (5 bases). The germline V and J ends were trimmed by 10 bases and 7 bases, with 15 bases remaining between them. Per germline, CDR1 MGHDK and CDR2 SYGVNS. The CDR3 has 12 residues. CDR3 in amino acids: CATTSSGNTQYF. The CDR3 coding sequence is TGTGCCACCACTTCGTCCGGGAATACGCAGTATTTT.

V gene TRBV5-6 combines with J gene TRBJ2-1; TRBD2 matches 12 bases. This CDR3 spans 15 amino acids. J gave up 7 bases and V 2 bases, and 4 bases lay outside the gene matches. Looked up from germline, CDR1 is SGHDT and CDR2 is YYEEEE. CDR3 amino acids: CASSLELAGGNEQFF. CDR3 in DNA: TGTGCCAGCAGCTTAGAACTAGCGGGGGGAAATGAGCAGTTCTTC.

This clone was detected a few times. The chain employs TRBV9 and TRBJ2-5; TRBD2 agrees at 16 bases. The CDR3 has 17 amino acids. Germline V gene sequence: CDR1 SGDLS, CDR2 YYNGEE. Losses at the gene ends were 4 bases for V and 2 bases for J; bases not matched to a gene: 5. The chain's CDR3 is CASSPGLAGGGQETQYF. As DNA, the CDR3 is TGTGCCAGCAGCCCGGGACTAGCGGGGGGGGGTCAAGAGACCCAGTACTTC.

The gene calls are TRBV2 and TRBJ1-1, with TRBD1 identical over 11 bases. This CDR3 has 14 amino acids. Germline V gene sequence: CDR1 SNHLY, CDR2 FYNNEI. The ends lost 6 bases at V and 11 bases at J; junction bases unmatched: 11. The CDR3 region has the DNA TGTGCCAGCAGGGGAATTTTGGGACAGGGGGAGGCTTTCTTT. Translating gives CASRGILGQGEAFF.

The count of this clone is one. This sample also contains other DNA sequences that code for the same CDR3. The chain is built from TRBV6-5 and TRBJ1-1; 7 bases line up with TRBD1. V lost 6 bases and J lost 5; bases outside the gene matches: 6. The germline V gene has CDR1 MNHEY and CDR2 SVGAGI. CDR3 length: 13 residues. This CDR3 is CASRPRGNTEAFF. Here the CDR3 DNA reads TGTGCCAGCAGGCCCAGGGGGAATACTGAAGCTTTCTTT.

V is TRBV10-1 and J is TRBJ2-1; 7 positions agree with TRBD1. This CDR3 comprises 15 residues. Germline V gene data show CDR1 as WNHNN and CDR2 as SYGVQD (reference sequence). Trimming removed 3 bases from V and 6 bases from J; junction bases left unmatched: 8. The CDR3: CASSDRGTAVNEQFF. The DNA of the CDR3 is TGCGCCAGCAGTGATAGAGGGACAGCGGTCAATGAGCAGTTCTTC.

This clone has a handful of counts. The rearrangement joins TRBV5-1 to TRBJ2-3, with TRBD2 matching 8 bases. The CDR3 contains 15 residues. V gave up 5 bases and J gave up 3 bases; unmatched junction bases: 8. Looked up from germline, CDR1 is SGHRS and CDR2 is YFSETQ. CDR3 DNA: TGCGCCAGCAGGCCCGCGGGGGGTAGGACAGATACGCAGTATTTT. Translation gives CASRPAGGRTDTQYF.

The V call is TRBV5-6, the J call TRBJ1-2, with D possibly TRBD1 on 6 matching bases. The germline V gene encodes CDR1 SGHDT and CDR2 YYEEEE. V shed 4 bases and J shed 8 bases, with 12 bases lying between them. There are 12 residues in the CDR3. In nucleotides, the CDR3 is TGTGCCAGCAGCCACGACAGGCGAGGCTACACCTTC. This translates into CASSHDRRGYTF.

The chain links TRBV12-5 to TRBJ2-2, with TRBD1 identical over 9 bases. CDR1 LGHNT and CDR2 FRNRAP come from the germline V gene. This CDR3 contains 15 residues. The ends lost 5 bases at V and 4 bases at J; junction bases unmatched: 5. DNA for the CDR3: TGTGCTAGTGGTCCGGGACAGGGAATCACCGGGGAGCTGTTTTTT. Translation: CASGPGQGITGELFF.

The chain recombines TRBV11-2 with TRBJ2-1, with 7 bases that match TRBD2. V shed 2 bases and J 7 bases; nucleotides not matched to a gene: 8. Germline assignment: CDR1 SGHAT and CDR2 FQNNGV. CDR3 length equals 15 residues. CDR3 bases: TGTGCCAGCAGCTTATACTCTAGCGGCGGGAATGAGCAGTTCTTC. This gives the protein CASSLYSSGGNEQFF.

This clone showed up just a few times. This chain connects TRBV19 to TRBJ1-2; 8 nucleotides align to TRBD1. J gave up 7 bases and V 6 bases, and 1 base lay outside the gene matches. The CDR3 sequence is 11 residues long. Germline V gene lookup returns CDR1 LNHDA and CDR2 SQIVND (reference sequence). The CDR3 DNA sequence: TGTGCCAGTAGGGACAGGGTTGGCTACACCTTC. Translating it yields CASRDRVGYTF.

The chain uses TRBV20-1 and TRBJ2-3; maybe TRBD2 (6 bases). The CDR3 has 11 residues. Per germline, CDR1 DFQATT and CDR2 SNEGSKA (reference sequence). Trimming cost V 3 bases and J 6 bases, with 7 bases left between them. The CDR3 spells CSASREDTQYF. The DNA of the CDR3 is TGCAGTGCTAGTCGGGAGGATACGCAGTATTTT.

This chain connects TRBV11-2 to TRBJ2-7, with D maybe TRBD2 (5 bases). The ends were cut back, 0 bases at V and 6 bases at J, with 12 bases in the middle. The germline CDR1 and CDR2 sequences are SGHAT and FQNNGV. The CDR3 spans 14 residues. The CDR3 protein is CASSLDSGVSEQYF. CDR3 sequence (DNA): TGTGCCAGCAGCTTAGATTCCGGGGTAAGCGAGCAGTACTTC.

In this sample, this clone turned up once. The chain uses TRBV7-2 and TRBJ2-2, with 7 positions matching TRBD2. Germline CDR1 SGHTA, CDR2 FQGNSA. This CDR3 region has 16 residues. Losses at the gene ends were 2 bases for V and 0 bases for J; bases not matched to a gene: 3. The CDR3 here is CASSLTLAANTGELFF. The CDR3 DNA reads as TGTGCCAGCAGCTTAACTCTAGCGGCGAACACCGGGGAGCTGTTTTTT.

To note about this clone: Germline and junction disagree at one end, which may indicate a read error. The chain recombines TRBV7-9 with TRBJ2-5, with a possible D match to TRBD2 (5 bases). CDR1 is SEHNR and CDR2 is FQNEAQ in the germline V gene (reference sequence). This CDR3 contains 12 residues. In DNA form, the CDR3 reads TGTTCCAGCAGCCCCTCGGGGTGGACCCAGTACTTC. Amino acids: CSSSPSGWTQYF.